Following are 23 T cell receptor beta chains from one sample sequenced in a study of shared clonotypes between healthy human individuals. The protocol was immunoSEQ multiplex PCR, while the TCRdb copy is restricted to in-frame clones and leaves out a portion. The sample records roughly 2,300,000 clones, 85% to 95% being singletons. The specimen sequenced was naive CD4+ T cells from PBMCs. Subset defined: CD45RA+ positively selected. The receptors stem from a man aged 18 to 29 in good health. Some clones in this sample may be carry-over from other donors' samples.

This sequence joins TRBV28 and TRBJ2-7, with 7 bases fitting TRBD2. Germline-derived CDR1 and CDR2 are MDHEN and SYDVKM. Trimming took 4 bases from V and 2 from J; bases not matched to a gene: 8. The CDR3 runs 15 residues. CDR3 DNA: TGTGCCAGCAGTTCCCCGCGGGAGCGGACCTACGAGCAGTACTTC. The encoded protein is CASSSPRERTYEQYF.

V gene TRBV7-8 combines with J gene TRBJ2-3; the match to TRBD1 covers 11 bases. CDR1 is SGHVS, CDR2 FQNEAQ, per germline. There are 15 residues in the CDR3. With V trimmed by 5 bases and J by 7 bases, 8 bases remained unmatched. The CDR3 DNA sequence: TGTGCCAGCAGCCCTAGGACAGGGGGCATGTATACGCAGTATTTT. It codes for CASSPRTGGMYTQYF.

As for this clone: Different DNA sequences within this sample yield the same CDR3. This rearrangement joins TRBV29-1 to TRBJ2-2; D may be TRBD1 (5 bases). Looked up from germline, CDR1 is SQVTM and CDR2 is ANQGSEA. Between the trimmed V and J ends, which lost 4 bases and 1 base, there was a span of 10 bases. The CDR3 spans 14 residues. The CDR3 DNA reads TGCAGCGTTGGGGGCAGACTGAACACCGGGGAGCTGTTTTTT. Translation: CSVGGRLNTGELFF.

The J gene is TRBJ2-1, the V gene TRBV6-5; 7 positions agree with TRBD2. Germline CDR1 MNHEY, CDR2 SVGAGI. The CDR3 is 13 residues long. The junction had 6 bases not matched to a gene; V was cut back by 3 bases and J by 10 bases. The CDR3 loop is CASSYSELAEQFF. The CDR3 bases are TGTGCCAGCAGTTATTCGGAACTAGCGGAGCAGTTCTTC.

The CDR3 nucleotides are TGTGCCAGCGGACAGGGGACGCTTGGTGGGGCCAACGTCCTGACTTTC. It specifies CASGQGTLGGANVLTF. V is TRBV28 and J is TRBJ2-6, with 9 bases that match TRBD1. Unmatched junction bases numbered 8, after V lost 8 bases and J lost 3 bases. CDR3 length: 16 amino acids. CDR1 is MDHEN and CDR2 is SYDVKM in the germline V gene. Together with reference TRBV28 and TRBJ2-6, the CDR3 gives the full variable domain: DVKVTQSSRYLVKRTGEKVFLECVQDMDHENMFWYRQDPGLGLRLIYFSYDVKMKEKGDIPEGYSVSREKKERFSLILESASTNQTSMYLCASGQGTLGGANVLTFGAGSRLTVL.

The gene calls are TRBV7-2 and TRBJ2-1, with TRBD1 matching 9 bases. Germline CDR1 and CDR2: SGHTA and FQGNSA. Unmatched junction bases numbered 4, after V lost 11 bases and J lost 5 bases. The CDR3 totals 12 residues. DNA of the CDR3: TGTGCCGTCGGGACAGGGAACAATGAGCAGTTCTTC. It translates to CAVGTGNNEQFF.

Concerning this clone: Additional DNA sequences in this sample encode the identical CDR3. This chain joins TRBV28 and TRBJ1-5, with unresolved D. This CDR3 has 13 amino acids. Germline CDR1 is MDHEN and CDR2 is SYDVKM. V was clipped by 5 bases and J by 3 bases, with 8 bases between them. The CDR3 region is CASSPPNNQPQHF. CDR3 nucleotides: TGTGCCAGCAGTCCGCCGAACAATCAGCCCCAGCATTTT.

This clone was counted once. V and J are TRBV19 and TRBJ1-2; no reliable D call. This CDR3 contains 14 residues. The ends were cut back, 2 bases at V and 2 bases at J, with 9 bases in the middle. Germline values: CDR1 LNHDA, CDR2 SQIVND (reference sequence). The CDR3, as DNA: TGTGCCAGTAGTATATTCGGTGGAAACTATGGCTACACCTTC. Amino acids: CASSIFGGNYGYTF.

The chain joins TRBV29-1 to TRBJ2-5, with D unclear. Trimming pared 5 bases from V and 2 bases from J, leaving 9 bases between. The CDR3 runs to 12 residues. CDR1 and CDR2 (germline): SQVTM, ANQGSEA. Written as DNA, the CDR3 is TGCAGCGTTCGCCCAGTACAAGAGACCCAGTACTTC. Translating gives CSVRPVQETQYF. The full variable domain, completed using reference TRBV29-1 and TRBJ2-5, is SAVISQKPSRDICQRGTSLTIQCQVDSQVTMMFWYRQQPGQSLTLIATANQGSEATYESGFVIDKFPISRPNLTFSTLTVSNMSPEDSSIYLCSVRPVQETQYFGPGTRLLVL.

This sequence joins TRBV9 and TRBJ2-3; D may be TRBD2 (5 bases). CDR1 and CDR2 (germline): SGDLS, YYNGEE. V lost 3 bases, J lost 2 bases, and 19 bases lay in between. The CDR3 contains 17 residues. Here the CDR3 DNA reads TGTGCCAGCAGCGGACCGAGAGGGTCTCCGAACACAGATACGCAGTATTTT. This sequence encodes CASSGPRGSPNTDTQYF. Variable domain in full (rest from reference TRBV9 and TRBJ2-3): DSGVTQTPKHLITATGQRVTLRCSPRSGDLSVYWYQQSLDQGLQFLIQYYNGEERAKGNILERFSAQQFPDLHSELNLSSLELGDSALYFCASSGPRGSPNTDTQYFGPGTRLTVL.

The CDR3 DNA reads as TGTGCCACCAGCGGGCGGGGTGAGCAGTACTTC. It is translated as CATSGRGEQYF. This chain connects TRBV15 to TRBJ2-7, with TRBD2 as a possible D gene (6 bases). Germline lookup yields CDR1 LNHNV and CDR2 YYDKDF (reference sequence). The V end was cut by 5 bases, the J end by 7 bases, with 9 bases between. The CDR3 length is 11 residues.

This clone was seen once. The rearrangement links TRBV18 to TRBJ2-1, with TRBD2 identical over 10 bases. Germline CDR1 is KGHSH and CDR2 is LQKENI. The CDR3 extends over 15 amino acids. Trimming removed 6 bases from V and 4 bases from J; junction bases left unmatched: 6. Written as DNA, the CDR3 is TGTGCCAGCTCTTCGCGGACTAGCGGATACAATGAGCAGTTCTTC. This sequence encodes CASSSRTSGYNEQFF. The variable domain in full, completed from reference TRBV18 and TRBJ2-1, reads NAGVMQNPRHLVRRRGQEARLRCSPMKGHSHVYWYRQLPEEGLKFMVYLQKENIIDESGMPKERFSAEFPKEGPSILRIQQVVRGDSAAYFCASSSRTSGYNEQFFGPGTRLTVL.

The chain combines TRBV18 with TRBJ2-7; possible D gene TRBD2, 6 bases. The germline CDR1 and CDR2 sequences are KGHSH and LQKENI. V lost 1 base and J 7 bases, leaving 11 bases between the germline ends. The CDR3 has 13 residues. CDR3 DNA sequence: TGTGCCAGCTCACCACAGGGAGGTGAGGAGCAGTACTTC. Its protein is CASSPQGGEEQYF.

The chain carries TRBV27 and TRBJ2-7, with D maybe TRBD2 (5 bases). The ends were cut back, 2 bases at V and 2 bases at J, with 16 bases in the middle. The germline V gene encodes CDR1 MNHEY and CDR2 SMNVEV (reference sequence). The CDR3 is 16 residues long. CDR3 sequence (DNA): TGTGCCAGCAGTTTAGGTCTTTCAGCGGTCCCCTACGAGCAGTACTTC. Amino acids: CASSLGLSAVPYEQYF.

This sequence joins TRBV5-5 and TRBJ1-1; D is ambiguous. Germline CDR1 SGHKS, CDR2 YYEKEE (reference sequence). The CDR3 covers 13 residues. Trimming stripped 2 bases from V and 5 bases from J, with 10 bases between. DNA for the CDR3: TGTGCCAGCAGCTTAACGAGTCAGACTGAAGCTTTCTTT. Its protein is CASSLTSQTEAFF.

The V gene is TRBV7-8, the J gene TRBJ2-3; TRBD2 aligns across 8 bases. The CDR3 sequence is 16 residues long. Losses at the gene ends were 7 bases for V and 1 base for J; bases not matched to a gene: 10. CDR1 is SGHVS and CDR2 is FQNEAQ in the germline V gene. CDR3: CASTLHGRAGTDTQYF. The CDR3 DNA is TGTGCCAGCACCTTGCACGGGAGGGCGGGCACAGATACGCAGTATTTT.

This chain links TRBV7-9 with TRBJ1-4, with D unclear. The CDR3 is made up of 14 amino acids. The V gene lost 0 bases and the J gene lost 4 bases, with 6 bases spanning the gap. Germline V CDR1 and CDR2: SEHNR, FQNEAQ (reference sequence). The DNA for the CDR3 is TGTGCCAGCAGCTTAGCCACGGATAATGAAAAACTGTTTTTT. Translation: CASSLATDNEKLFF.

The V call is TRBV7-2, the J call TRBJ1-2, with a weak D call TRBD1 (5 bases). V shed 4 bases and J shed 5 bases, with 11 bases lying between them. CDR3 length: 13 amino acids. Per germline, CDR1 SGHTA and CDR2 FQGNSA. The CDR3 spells CASSSGPVYGYTF. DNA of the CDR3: TGTGCCAGCAGCTCGGGACCAGTATATGGCTACACCTTC.

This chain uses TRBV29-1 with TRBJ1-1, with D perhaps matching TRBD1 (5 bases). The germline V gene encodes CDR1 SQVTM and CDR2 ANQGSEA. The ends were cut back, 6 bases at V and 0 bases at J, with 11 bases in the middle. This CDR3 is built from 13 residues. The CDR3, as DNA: TGCAGCGTGGGGGATTATTTGAACACTGAAGCTTTCTTT. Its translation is CSVGDYLNTEAFF.

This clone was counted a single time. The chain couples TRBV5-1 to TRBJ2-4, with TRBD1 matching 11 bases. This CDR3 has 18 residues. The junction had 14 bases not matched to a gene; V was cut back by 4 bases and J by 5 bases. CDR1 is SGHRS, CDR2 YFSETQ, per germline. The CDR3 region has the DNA TGCGCCAGCAGCCCTGGGACAGGGGGAGTCCCACGTGAAAACATTCAGTACTTC. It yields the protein CASSPGTGGVPRENIQYF.

The CDR3: CASSLARKKNSYEQYF. Written as DNA, the CDR3 is TGTGCCAGCAGCTTGGCTAGGAAAAAAAACTCCTACGAGCAGTACTTC. The chain recombines TRBV5-6 with TRBJ2-7; the D is unclear. V was cut by 0 bases and J by 0 bases, with 13 bases left in between. Germline V gives CDR1 SGHDT, CDR2 YYEEEE. This CDR3 has 16 amino acids.

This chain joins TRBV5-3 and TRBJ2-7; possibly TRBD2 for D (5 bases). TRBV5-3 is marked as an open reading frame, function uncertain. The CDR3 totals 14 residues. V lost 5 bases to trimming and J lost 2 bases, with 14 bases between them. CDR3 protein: CARRLGLYTYEQYF. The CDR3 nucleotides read TGTGCCAGAAGACTCGGACTTTACACCTACGAGCAGTACTTC.

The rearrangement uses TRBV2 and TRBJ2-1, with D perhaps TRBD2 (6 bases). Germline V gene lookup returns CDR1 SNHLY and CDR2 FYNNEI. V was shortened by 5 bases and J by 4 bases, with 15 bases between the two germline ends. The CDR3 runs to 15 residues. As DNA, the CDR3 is TGTGCCAGCAGTTGGACGGGAGTTGGTTACAATGAGCAGTTCTTC. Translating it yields CASSWTGVGYNEQFF.